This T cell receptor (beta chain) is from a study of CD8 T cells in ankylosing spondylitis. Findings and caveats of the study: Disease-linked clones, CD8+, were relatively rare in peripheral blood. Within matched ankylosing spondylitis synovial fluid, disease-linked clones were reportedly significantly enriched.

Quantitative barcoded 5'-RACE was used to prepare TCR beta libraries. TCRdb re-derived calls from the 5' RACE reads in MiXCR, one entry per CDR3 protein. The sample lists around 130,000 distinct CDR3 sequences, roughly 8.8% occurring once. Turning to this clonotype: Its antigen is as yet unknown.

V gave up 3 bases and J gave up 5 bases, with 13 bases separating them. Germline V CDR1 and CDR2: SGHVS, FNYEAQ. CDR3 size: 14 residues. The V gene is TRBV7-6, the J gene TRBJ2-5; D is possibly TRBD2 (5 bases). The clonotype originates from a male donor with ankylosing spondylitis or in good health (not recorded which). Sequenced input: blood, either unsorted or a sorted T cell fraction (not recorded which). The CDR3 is CASSLERSGETQYF. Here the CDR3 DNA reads TGTGCCAGCAGCTTGGAGCGGAGCGGTGAGACCCAGTACTTC.